This T cell receptor beta chain was documented in a study of cytomegalovirus exposure and HLA in healthy donors. Study-level background: Early released data had 80 million or so unique TCRs, all coming from HLA-typed donors.

Comment on this clone: Its antigen is undetermined.

The PCR employed 60 Vbeta primers together with 13 Jbeta primers. Profiled with immunoSEQ multiplex PCR; TCRdb holds only in-frame clones, not every one. The sample has 150,000 to 200,000 clones; around 80% are singletons. Notes on the study in general: Sequencing likely caused a cluster of highly shared sequence variants.

The germline V and J ends were trimmed by 5 bases and 7 bases, with 11 bases remaining between them. Germline CDR1 is PRHDT and CDR2 is FYEKMQ (reference sequence). The CDR3 loop spans 12 amino acids. The donors, nominally healthy at sampling, likely had unrecorded immune exposures. The gene calls are TRBV13 and TRBJ1-1, with D possibly TRBD1 on 5 matching bases. The sequence was collected from a male donor in good health and CMV-seropositive. The sample comprised PBMCs. The CDR3 DNA is TGTGCCAGCAGCCGAGACCAGGGTGAAGCTTTCTTT. Its protein product is CASSRDQGEAFF. The whole variable domain, remainder taken from reference TRBV13 and TRBJ1-1, is AAGVIQSPRHLIKEKRETATLKCYPIPRHDTVYWYQQGPGQDPQFLISFYEKMQSDKGSIPDRFSAQQFSDYHSELNMSSLELGDSALYFCASSRDQGEAFFGQGTRLTVV.